Described below is a single T cell receptor beta chain sequence and its context. As yet, its antigen is unknown. The source of the sample is a study of vaccination and CD4 T cells after COVID-19. V dropped 3 bases and J dropped 4 bases, with 12 bases sitting between them. Germline V CDR1 and CDR2: MNHNS, SASEGT. There are 14 residues in the CDR3. Sequence data for DNA of cultured CD4+ T cells were generated by the Oncomine TCR Beta short-read assay. Via MiXCR, TCRdb re-called the PCR reads, giving one row per CDR3 protein. Of tens of thousands of distinct CDR3 sequences listed, nearly 55% were seen once; the top ten hold around 6%. Sample treatment: approximately nine-day PBMC culture with coronavirus spike peptide pools or control peptides (ViraFEST assay).

V and J are TRBV6-1 and TRBJ1-2; no clear D. Sample: CD4+ T cells from blood, cultured in vitro. The sequence was obtained from a human donor who had recovered from COVID-19. CDR3 in DNA: TGTGCCAGCAGTGATGTCTGGGGTTCCTATGGCTACACCTTC. Translating gives CASSDVWGSYGYTF.